This T cell receptor beta chain was profiled in a study of T cell changes during pregnancy in multiple sclerosis. Data came from immunoSEQ multiplex PCR; TCRdb stores just in-frame clones and leaves some out. The profile covers some 49,000 clones, with 92% appearing a single time and around 0.4% taken by the ten largest. The CDR3 covers 14 residues. Looked up from germline, CDR1 is KGHSH and CDR2 is LQKENI. V shed 7 bases and J 0 bases; nucleotides not matched to a gene: 5. This specimen consisted of CD4+ T cells from peripheral blood mononuclear cells, obtained in the second trimester of pregnancy. The sequence derives from a female donor in good health, enrolled as a control in a pregnancy study. V is TRBV18 and J is TRBJ2-7, with 8 bases identical to TRBD1. CDR3: CASLRTGNSYEQYF. DNA for the CDR3: TGTGCCAGCTTAAGGACAGGGAACTCCTACGAGCAGTACTTC.